The 14 T cell receptor beta chains below come from one sample, sequenced in a study of blood T cell repertoires in COVID-19. The repertoire was sequenced with immunoSEQ multiplex PCR; TCRdb's copy has only in-frame clones and lacks some. The data contain 250,000 to 350,000 clones, approximately 92% of them seen just once; the ten biggest clones take up more than 0.95%. Sequencing was carried out using PBMCs or T cells enriched from blood (not recorded which). The receptors originated from a woman aged 25 to 45 who had recovered from COVID-19.

This chain joins TRBV7-8 and TRBJ1-4, with 7 bases identical to TRBD1. Losses at the gene ends were 5 bases for V and 3 bases for J; bases not matched to a gene: 9. CDR1 and CDR2 from the germline V gene are SGHVS and FQNEAQ. The length of the CDR3 is 16 residues. The CDR3 sequence is CASSNRQGLSNEKLFF. As DNA, the CDR3 is TGTGCCAGCAGCAATAGACAGGGCTTGTCTAATGAAAAACTGTTTTTT. Full variable domain (remainder filled in from reference TRBV7-8 and TRBJ1-4): GAGVSQSPRYKVAKRGQDVALRCDPISGHVSLFWYQQALGQGPEFLTYFQNEAQLDKSGLPSDRFFAERPEGSVSTLKIQRTQQEDSAVYLCASSNRQGLSNEKLFFGSGTQLSVL.

The gene calls are TRBV6-5 and TRBJ1-3, with 7 bases lining up with TRBD1. This CDR3 contains 15 residues. Per germline, CDR1 MNHEY and CDR2 SVGAGI. The ends lost 8 bases at V and 3 bases at J; junction bases unmatched: 10. The CDR3 spells CASCKNRGIGNTIYF. CDR3 coding DNA: TGTGCCAGCTGCAAAAACAGGGGTATTGGAAACACCATATATTTT.

The genes are TRBV28 and TRBJ1-5, with D hard to call. There are 16 residues in the CDR3. Trimming removed 3 bases at V and 6 bases at J, with 18 bases between. Germline loops: CDR1 MDHEN, CDR2 SYDVKM. The CDR3 loop is CASSFALAVRSQPQHF. The CDR3 DNA reads as TGTGCCAGCAGTTTTGCACTAGCGGTCCGTAGTCAGCCCCAGCATTTT.

CDR3 nucleotides: TGTGCCAGCAGCGTAGGGGCTAGCGGCAACACCGGGGAGCTGTTTTTT. It translates to CASSVGASGNTGELFF. The rearrangement joins TRBV9 to TRBJ2-2, with 7 bases aligning to TRBD2. J was trimmed by 2 bases and V by 0 bases; bases with no gene match: 4. CDR1 and CDR2 (germline): SGDLS, YYNGEE. This CDR3 is 16 amino acids long.

The chain employs TRBV27 and TRBJ1-6, with 8 bases fitting TRBD1. V shed 4 bases, J shed 7 bases, and the junction held 12 bases outside the gene matches. The germline gives CDR1 MNHEY, CDR2 SMNVEV (reference sequence). The CDR3 has 17 amino acids. CDR3 coding DNA: TGTGCCAGCAGTTCACAGACAGGACAGGGTCCGAATTCACCCCTCCACTTT. Translated: CASSSQTGQGPNSPLHF.

The CDR3 protein is CAWTPTGKVPAEQYF. In DNA, the CDR3 is TGTGCCTGGACCCCGACAGGGAAGGTTCCTGCCGAGCAGTACTTC. This sequence joins TRBV30 and TRBJ2-7, with 7 positions matching TRBD1. Germline trimming cut 4 bases from V and 6 bases from J; bases unmatched to any gene: 15. Per germline, CDR1 GTSNPN and CDR2 SVGIG (reference sequence). The CDR3 extends over 15 amino acids.

The rearrangement uses TRBV18 and TRBJ2-7; 13 bases match TRBD2. Germline trimming cut 1 base from V and 6 bases from J; bases unmatched to any gene: 6. The germline V gene has CDR1 KGHSH and CDR2 LQKENI. The CDR3 sequence is 16 residues long. Here the CDR3 reads CASSPQLAGGPGEQYF. The CDR3 nucleotides are TGTGCCAGCTCACCACAACTAGCGGGAGGGCCGGGCGAGCAGTACTTC.

This clone has only one observation. The rearrangement uses TRBV4-1 and TRBJ2-7; 13 positions agree with TRBD2. CDR3 length: 16 amino acids. CDR1 and CDR2 (germline): MGHRA, YSYEKL. The ends lost 3 bases at V and 5 bases at J; junction bases unmatched: 7. DNA of the CDR3: TGCGCCAGCAGCCAGGGGACAGGACTAGCGGGAGACGAGCAGTACTTC. This translates into CASSQGTGLAGDEQYF.

The rearrangement links TRBV9 to TRBJ2-5; the match to TRBD1 covers 9 bases. V lost 4 bases, J lost 4 bases, and 20 bases stayed unmatched. The CDR3 runs 19 residues. Germline CDR1 and CDR2: SGDLS and YYNGEE. CDR3 in DNA: TGTGCCAGCAGCCCTCACCGCGGGACAGGGAACAGCCGCACAGAGACCCAGTACTTC. As protein: CASSPHRGTGNSRTETQYF.

V usage is TRBV28 and J usage is TRBJ2-1; D unresolved. The CDR3 runs 17 residues. CDR1 is MDHEN, CDR2 SYDVKM, per germline. V lost 5 bases to trimming and J lost 3 bases, with 20 bases between them. CDR3 loop: CASSLVLGGGIYNEQFF. The CDR3, as DNA: TGTGCCAGCAGTCTCGTCCTTGGTGGCGGTATCTACAATGAGCAGTTCTTC.

The chain couples TRBV11-2 to TRBJ2-3; D gene uncertain. V lost 2 bases to trimming and J lost 0 bases, with 9 bases between them. The V gene's germline CDR1 is SGHAT and CDR2 FQNNGV. The CDR3 is made up of 15 amino acids. CDR3 protein: CASSLRTASTDTQYF. CDR3 coding DNA: TGTGCCAGCAGCTTAAGAACAGCTAGCACAGATACGCAGTATTTT. The full variable domain, with the rest looked up from reference TRBV11-2 and TRBJ2-3, is EAGVAQSPRYKIIEKRQSVAFWCNPISGHATLYWYQQILGQGPKLLIQFQNNGVVDDSQLPKDRFSAERLKGVDSTLKIQPAKLEDSAVYLCASSLRTASTDTQYFGPGTRLTVL.

The rearrangement joins TRBV28 to TRBJ2-5; 12 bases agree with TRBD1. CDR1 MDHEN and CDR2 SYDVKM come from the germline V gene. This CDR3 region has 16 residues. The junction had 7 bases not matched to a gene; V was cut back by 3 bases and J by 5 bases. CDR3 bases: TGTGCCAGCAGTTTTCCGGGACAGGGGGCGACCGAGACCCAGTACTTC. It encodes CASSFPGQGATETQYF.

The chain joins TRBV28 to TRBJ1-2, with TRBD1 as a possible D gene (5 bases). The CDR3 loop spans 16 amino acids. Germline assignment: CDR1 MDHEN and CDR2 SYDVKM. Between the trimmed V and J ends, which lost 2 bases and 0 bases, there was a span of 13 bases. The CDR3, as DNA: TGTGCCAGCAGTTTAAGTGGAGGGGCCGCTAACTATGGCTACACCTTC. Translating it yields CASSLSGGAANYGYTF.

The chain has TRBV3-1 (or the pseudogene TRBV3-2) and TRBJ2-7, with 9 bases fitting TRBD2. Germline loops: CDR1 LGHDT, CDR2 YNNKEL (reference sequence). The CDR3 runs 16 residues. V was clipped by 1 base and J by 1 base; unmatched bases: 5. CDR3 sequence reads: CASSQVSGRMSYEQYF. Here the CDR3 DNA reads TGTGCCAGCAGCCAAGTTAGCGGGAGAATGTCCTACGAGCAGTACTTC.